These T cell receptor beta chains were read from a single sample in a study of blood T cell repertoires in COVID-19. Measured with immunoSEQ multiplex PCR; TCRdb has only the in-frame clones, and not every one. The profile shows 55,000 to 75,000 clones, about 81% of them singletons. Input material: peripheral blood. These TCRs come from a human donor in a cohort sampled during active COVID-19. The CDR3 runs from the conserved cysteine through the conserved F or W. Each record gives: D gene, J gene, V gene, clone size, CDR3 DNA, CDR3 protein. The D gene is left open where the match is weak. Only part of the rows carry a size: once, few, many, or a class if the clone is expanded.

D gene: TRBD2
J gene: TRBJ2-1
V gene: TRBV11-2
clone size: -
CDR3 DNA: TGTGCCAGCAGTTCAACGGCGGGAGCGGGGGTGGATGAGCAGTTCTTC
CDR3 protein: CASSSTAGAGVDEQFF

D gene: TRBD2
J gene: TRBJ2-1
V gene: TRBV4-1
clone size: -
CDR3 DNA: TGCGCCAGCAGCCAGGCCGGGAGTGAGCGGGAGGTTTTCAATGAGCAGTTCTTC
CDR3 protein: CASSQAGSEREVFNEQFF

D gene: -
J gene: TRBJ1-5
V gene: TRBV2
clone size: -
CDR3 DNA: TGTGCCAGCAGTGAAACAGGGCTGTGGGGCAATCAGCCCCAGCATTTT
CDR3 protein: CASSETGLWGNQPQHF

D gene: -
J gene: TRBJ1-6
V gene: TRBV3-1/TRBV3-2
clone size: -
CDR3 DNA: TGTGCCAGCAGCCATCCGGGATCCTATAATTCACCCCTCCACTTT
CDR3 protein: CASSHPGSYNSPLHF

D gene: TRBD2
J gene: TRBJ2-3
V gene: TRBV4-2
clone size: -
CDR3 DNA: TGTGCCAGCAGCCAGATCCTTAGCGGGAGTGGTACAGATACGCAGTATTTT
CDR3 protein: CASSQILSGSGTDTQYF

D gene: -
J gene: TRBJ2-3
V gene: TRBV2
clone size: -
CDR3 DNA: TGTGCCAGCAGTAGCGACACAGATACGCAGTATTTT
CDR3 protein: CASSSDTDTQYF

D gene: TRBD1
J gene: TRBJ2-2
V gene: TRBV7-9
clone size: -
CDR3 DNA: TGTGCCAGCAGCTCGAGACAGGGGTGGGAGCTGTTTTTT
CDR3 protein: CASSSRQGWELFF

D gene: TRBD1
J gene: TRBJ1-2
V gene: TRBV6-5
clone size: few
CDR3 DNA: TGTGCCAGCGCCGCCGGGACAGGCTTCGATGGCTACACCTTC
CDR3 protein: CASAAGTGFDGYTF

D gene: TRBD2
J gene: TRBJ2-5
V gene: TRBV11-2
clone size: -
CDR3 DNA: TGTGCCAGCAGCCCTCCGGGACTAGCGGAGGGGGCCTTCCAAGAGACCCAGTACTTC
CDR3 protein: CASSPPGLAEGAFQETQYF

D gene: TRBD2
J gene: TRBJ2-1
V gene: TRBV7-9
clone size: -
CDR3 DNA: TGTGCCAGCAGCGAGGGACTAGCGGGAGGGAAAAAGTTCTTC
CDR3 protein: CASSEGLAGGKKFF

D gene: -
J gene: TRBJ2-7
V gene: TRBV30
clone size: -
CDR3 DNA: TGTGCCTTCAAAACAGGGAAAAACGAGCAGTACTTC
CDR3 protein: CAFKTGKNEQYF

D gene: TRBD1
J gene: TRBJ2-2
V gene: TRBV7-9
clone size: -
CDR3 DNA: TGTGCCAGCACCATAAAGCGGGACAGGGGGTACACCGGGGAGCTGTTTTTT
CDR3 protein: CASTIKRDRGYTGELFF

D gene: -
J gene: TRBJ1-2
V gene: TRBV5-6
clone size: once
CDR3 DNA: TGTGCCAGCAGCTTAGGCACAGGGCCTAACTATGGCTACACCTTC
CDR3 protein: CASSLGTGPNYGYTF

D gene: TRBD1
J gene: TRBJ1-1
V gene: TRBV6-5
clone size: -
CDR3 DNA: TGTGCCAGCAGTTACTCGATAAGACAGGGGACTGAAGCTTTCTTT
CDR3 protein: CASSYSIRQGTEAFF

D gene: TRBD1
J gene: TRBJ2-7
V gene: TRBV7-2
clone size: -
CDR3 DNA: TGTGCCAGCAGCTTAGCGACCTGGGACAGGTCCTACGAGCAGTACTTC
CDR3 protein: CASSLATWDRSYEQYF

D gene: TRBD1
J gene: TRBJ2-7
V gene: TRBV7-9
clone size: -
CDR3 DNA: TGTGCCAGCAGCTTGCCCAACTGGGACAGGGGCTACGAGCAGTACTTC
CDR3 protein: CASSLPNWDRGYEQYF

D gene: TRBD2
J gene: TRBJ2-1
V gene: TRBV7-9
clone size: -
CDR3 DNA: TGTGCCAGCAGCTTAGCCCCACTAGCGGGGGGGCAGTTCTTC
CDR3 protein: CASSLAPLAGGQFF